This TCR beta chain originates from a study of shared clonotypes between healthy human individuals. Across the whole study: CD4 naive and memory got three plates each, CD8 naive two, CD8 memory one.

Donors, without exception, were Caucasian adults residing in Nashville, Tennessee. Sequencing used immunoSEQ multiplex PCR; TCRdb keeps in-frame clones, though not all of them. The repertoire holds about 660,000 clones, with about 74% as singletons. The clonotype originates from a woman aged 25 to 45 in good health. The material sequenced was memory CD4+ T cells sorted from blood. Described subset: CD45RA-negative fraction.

For the CDR3, the DNA is TGTGCCAGCAGCCGGAGGGGAAGCGGGTCCTACGAGCAGTACTTC. Its translation is CASSRRGSGSYEQYF. The V call is TRBV6-5, the J call TRBJ2-7, with D perhaps matching TRBD2 (6 bases). The CDR3 loop spans 15 amino acids. The germline V and J ends were trimmed by 6 bases and 1 base, with 16 bases remaining between them. Germline V lookup: CDR1 MNHEY, CDR2 SVGAGI.